This T cell receptor beta chain was obtained from a study of response to subunit inactivated influenza vaccine. Whole-study findings and limits: Researchers suggested that each seasonal influenza vaccination recruits few new T cells.

This clonotype appeared a few times. Its antigen is still unknown. Each CDR3 protein is one row after TCRdb ran MiXCR on the RT-PCR reads. The sample carries about 650,000 distinct CDR3 sequences, 15% to 19% recorded once. This receptor was taken from a man aged 50 or older who received an inactivated influenza vaccine. Specimen: PBMCs from blood, collected 11 to 12 days after vaccination.

The chain's CDR3 is CSASSDGDPNEKLFF. CDR3 sequence (DNA): TGCAGTGCTTCCTCCGATGGTGACCCTAATGAAAAACTGTTTTTT. The gene calls are TRBV20-1 and TRBJ1-4; no reliable D call. The CDR3 has 15 residues. The V gene's germline CDR1 is DFQATT and CDR2 SNEGSKA (reference sequence). Deletions cut 5 bases from V and 3 bases from J, with 16 bases between.